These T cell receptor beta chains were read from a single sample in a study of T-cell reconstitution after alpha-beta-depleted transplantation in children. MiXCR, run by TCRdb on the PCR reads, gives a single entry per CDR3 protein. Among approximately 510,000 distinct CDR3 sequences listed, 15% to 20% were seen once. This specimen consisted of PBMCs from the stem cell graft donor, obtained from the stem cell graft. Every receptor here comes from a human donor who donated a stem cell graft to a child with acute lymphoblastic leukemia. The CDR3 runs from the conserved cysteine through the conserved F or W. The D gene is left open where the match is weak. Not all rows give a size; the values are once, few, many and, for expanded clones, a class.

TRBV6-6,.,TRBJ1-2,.,TGTGCCAGCAGTCGGGACATTGGCTACACCTTC,CASSRDIGYTF
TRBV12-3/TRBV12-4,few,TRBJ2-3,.,TGTGCCAGCAGTTTACAGCCGCCTCGCACAGATACGCAGTATTTT,CASSLQPPRTDTQYF
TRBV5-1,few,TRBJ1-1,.,TGCGCCAGCAGCTTGTCAGGGGTCTTGGGCACTGAAGCTTTCTTT,CASSLSGVLGTEAFF
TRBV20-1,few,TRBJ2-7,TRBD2,TGCAGTGCTAGCTCGAGGAGGACTAGCGGTTACTACGAGCAGTACTTC,CSASSRRTSGYYEQYF
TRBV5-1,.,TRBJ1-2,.,TGCGCCAGCAGCATGGGGACGGCCCGCGGGGGCTACACCTTC,CASSMGTARGGYTF
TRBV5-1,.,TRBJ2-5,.,TGCGCCAGCGGCTACCAAGAGACCCAGTACTTC,CASGYQETQYF
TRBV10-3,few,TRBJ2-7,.,TGTGCCATCAGGGGACAATCGGGGCTCTACGAGCAGTACTTC,CAIRGQSGLYEQYF
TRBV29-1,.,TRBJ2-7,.,TGCAGCGTTGAAGAGGCGGGAACCTCCTCCTACGAGCAGTACTTC,CSVEEAGTSSYEQYF
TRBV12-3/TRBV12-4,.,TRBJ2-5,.,TGTGCCAGCAGTATCGGGACGACGGAGACCCAGTACTTC,CASSIGTTETQYF
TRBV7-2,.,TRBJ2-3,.,TGTGCCAGCAGCTTAGATGGCCCAGATACGCAGTATTTT,CASSLDGPDTQYF
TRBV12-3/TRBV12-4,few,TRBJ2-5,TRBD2,TGTGCCAGCAGTTTAGGCGGACTAGCGGTCCAAGAGACCCAGTACTTC,CASSLGGLAVQETQYF
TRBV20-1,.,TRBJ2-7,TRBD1,TGCAGTGCCACAGGACAGGAAGGTTGGCAGTACTTC,CSATGQEGWQYF
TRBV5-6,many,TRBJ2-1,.,TGTGCCAGCAGCTTGGCAGCGGCCACCTTTCGTTGGCTCTTC,CASSLAAATFRWLF
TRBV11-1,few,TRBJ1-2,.,TGTGCCAGCAGCTCCTTCAGGACTTCAAACCACGTCAATTATGGCTACACCTTC,CASSSFRTSNHVNYGYTF
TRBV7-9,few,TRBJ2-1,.,TGTGCCAGCAGACGAGGGGAGGCTGGCGATGAGCAGTTCTTC,CASRRGEAGDEQFF
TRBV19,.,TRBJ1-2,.,TGTGCCAGTAGTATGGGGACATATGAGAACTATGGCTACACCTTC,CASSMGTYENYGYTF
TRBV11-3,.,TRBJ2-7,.,TGTGCCAGCAGCTTTTCGGGACCCCCTGGGCTCTACGAGCAGTACTTC,CASSFSGPPGLYEQYF
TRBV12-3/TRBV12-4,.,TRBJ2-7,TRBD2,TGTGCCAGCAGCCCGGGTGGGACTAGGGCTTTTTACGAGCAGTACTTC,CASSPGGTRAFYEQYF
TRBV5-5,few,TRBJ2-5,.,TGTGCCAGCAGCTTGGTACAGCCGGAAGAGACCCAGTACTTC,CASSLVQPEETQYF
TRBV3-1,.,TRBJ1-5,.,TGTGCCAGCAGCCAAGATGTCGCAGGGAATCAGCCCCAGCATTTT,CASSQDVAGNQPQHF
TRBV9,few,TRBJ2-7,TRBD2,TGTGCCAGCAGCGTAGCGGGGACTAGCGGGAGAGGCGAGCAGTACTTC,CASSVAGTSGRGEQYF
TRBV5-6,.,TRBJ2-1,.,TGTGCCAGCAGCTTGGGGGCAGGGTATGAGCAGTTCTTC,CASSLGAGYEQFF
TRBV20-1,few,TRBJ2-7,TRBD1,TGCAGTGCTAGAGACCGACAGGGATCCTACGAGCAGTACTTC,CSARDRQGSYEQYF
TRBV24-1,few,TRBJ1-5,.,TGTGCCACCACCTGGGGATTGGATCAGCCCCAGCATTTT,CATTWGLDQPQHF
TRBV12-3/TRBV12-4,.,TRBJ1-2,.,TGTGCCAGCAGTCCGGACATTCGTGGCTACACCTTC,CASSPDIRGYTF
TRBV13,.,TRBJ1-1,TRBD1,TGTGCCAGCAGCCCGACAGGGTTGGCAGGAGGCACTGAAGCTTTCTTT,CASSPTGLAGGTEAFF
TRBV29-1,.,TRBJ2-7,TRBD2,TGCAGCGTAAGGGAGGGATCTTCCTACGAGCAGTACTTC,CSVREGSSYEQYF
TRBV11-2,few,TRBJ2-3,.,TGTGCCAGCAGCTTAGAATTGCAGAGGGATACGCAGTATTTT,CASSLELQRDTQYF
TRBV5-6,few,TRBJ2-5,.,TGTGCCAGCAGCTTGGGTCTGGTTCTGGCGGAGACCCAGTACTTC,CASSLGLVLAETQYF
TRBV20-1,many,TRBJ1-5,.,TGCAGTGCAATCGACAAGCCTCCCGTTAGCAATCAGCCCCAGCATTTT,CSAIDKPPVSNQPQHF
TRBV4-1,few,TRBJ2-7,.,TGCGCCAGCTCCACTGTCCCGAGCTCCTACGAGCAGTACTTC,CASSTVPSSYEQYF
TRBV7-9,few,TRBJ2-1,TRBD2,TGTGCCAGCAGCTTAAGCGGGAGGAAAGACGATGAGCAGTTCTTC,CASSLSGRKDDEQFF
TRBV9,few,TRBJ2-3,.,TGTGCCAGCAGCGTAGGGGCGGGAGATACGCAGTATTTT,CASSVGAGDTQYF
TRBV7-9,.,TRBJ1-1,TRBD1,TGTGCCAGCGGGGACAGTGGGATTTGGAACACTGAAGCTTTCTTT,CASGDSGIWNTEAFF
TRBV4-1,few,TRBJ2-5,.,TGCGCCAGCTCGGGCGGGAACCAAGAGACCCAGTACTTC,CASSGGNQETQYF
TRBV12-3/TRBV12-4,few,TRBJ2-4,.,TGTGCCAGCAGTTTCTTCCAGGGGGGGGCCAAAAACATTCAGTACTTC,CASSFFQGGAKNIQYF
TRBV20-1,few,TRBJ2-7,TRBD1,TGCAGTGCCCAAACCGGGACAGGGGGCTACGAGCAGTACTTC,CSAQTGTGGYEQYF
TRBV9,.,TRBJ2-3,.,TGTGCCAGCAGCGTAGCGGATCCTTCGACTAGCACAGATACGCAGTATTTT,CASSVADPSTSTDTQYF
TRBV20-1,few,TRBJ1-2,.,TGCAGTGCTAGATGGGGGCCTGCCGGGGTTGGCTACACCTTC,CSARWGPAGVGYTF
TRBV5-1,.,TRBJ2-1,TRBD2,TGCGCCAGCAGCTTGGCCCTATCCGGGAGGGCCGCAAATGAGCAGTTCTTC,CASSLALSGRAANEQFF
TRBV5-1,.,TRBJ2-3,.,TGCGCCAGCAGCCTTCCTGGCGGGGCCAAATCCCCAGATACGCAGTATTTT,CASSLPGGAKSPDTQYF